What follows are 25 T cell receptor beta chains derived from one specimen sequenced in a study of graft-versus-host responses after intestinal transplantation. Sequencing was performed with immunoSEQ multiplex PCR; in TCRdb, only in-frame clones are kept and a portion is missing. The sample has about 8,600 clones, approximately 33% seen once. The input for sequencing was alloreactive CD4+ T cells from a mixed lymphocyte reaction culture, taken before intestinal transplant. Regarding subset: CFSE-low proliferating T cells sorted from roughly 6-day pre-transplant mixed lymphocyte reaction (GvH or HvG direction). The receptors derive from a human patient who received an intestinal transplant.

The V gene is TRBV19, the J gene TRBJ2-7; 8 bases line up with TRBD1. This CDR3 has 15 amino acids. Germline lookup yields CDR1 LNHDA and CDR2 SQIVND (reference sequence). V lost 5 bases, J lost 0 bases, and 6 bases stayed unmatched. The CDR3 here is CASSPWTGRSYEQYF. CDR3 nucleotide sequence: TGTGCCAGTAGTCCATGGACAGGGCGCTCCTACGAGCAGTACTTC.

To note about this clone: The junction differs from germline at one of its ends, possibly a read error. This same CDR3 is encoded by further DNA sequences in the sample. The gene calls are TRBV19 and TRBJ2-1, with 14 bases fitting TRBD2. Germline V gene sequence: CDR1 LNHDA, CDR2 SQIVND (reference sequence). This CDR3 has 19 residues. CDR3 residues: CASSIHPGLAGAPYNEQFF. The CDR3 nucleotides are TGTGCCAGCAGTATACACCCGGGACTAGCGGGGGCCCCCTACAATGAGCAGTTCTTC.

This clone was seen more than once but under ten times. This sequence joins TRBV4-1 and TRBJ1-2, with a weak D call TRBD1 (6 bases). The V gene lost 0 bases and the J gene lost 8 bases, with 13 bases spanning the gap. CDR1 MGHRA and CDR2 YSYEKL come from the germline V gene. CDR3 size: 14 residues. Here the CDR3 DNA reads TGCGCCAGCAGCCAAGATCTCACAGGGCACGGCTACACCTTC. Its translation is CASSQDLTGHGYTF.

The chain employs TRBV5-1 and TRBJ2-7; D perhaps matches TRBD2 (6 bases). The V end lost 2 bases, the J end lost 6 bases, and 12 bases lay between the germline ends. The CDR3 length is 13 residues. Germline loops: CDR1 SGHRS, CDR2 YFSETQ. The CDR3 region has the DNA TGCGCCAGCAGCTTTGGAGGGGCTGGCGAGCAGTACTTC. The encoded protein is CASSFGGAGEQYF.

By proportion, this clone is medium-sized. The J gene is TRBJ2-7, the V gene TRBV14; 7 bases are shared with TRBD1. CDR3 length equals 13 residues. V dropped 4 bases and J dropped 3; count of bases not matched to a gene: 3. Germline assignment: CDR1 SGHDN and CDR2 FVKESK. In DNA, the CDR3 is TGTGCCAGCAGCCCGACAGGGTTCTACGAGCAGTACTTC. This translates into CASSPTGFYEQYF. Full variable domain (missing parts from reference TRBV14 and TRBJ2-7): EAGVTQFPSHSVIEKGQTVTLRCDPISGHDNLYWYRRVMGKEIKFLLHFVKESKQDESGMPNNRFLAERTGGTYSTLKVQPAELEDSGVYFCASSPTGFYEQYFGPGTRLTVT.

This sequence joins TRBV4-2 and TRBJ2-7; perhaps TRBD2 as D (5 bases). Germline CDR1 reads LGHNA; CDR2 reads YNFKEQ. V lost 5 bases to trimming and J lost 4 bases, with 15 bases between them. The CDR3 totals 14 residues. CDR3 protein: CASSLAGNSYEQYF. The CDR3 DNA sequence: TGTGCCAGCAGCTTGGCCGGGAACTCATACGAGCAGTACTTC.

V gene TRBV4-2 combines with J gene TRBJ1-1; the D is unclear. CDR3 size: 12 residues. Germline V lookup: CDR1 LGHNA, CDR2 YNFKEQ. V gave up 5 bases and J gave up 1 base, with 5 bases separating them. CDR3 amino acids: CASSLRNTEAFF. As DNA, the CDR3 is TGTGCCAGCAGCTTGAGGAACACTGAAGCTTTCTTT.

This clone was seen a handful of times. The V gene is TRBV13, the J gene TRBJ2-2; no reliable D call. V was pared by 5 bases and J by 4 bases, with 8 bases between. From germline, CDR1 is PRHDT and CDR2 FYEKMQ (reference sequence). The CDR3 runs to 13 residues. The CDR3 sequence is CASSGTVTGELFF. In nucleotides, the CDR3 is TGTGCCAGCAGCGGTACGGTCACCGGGGAGCTGTTTTTT.

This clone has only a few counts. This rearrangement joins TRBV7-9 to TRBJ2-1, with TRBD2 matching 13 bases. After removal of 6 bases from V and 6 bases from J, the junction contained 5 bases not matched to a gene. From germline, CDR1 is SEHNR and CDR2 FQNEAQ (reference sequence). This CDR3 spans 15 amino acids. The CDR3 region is CASRPTSGRGNEQFF. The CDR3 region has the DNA TGTGCCAGCAGACCTACTAGCGGGAGGGGCAATGAGCAGTTCTTC.

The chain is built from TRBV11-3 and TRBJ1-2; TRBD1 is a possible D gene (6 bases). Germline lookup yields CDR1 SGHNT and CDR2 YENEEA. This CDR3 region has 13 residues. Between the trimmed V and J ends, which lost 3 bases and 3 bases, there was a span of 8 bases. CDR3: CASSFYRDYGYTF. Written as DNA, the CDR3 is TGTGCCAGCAGCTTTTACAGGGACTATGGCTACACCTTC. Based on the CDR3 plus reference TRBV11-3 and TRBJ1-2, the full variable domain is EAGVVQSPRYKIIEKKQPVAFWCNPISGHNTLYWYLQNLGQGPELLIRYENEEAVDDSQLPKDRFSAERLKGVDSTLKIQPAELGDSAVYLCASSFYRDYGYTFGSGTRLTVV.

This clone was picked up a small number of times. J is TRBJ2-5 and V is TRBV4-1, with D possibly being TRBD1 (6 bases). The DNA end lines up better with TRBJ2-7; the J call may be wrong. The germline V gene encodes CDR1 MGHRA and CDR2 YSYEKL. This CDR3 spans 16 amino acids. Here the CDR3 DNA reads TGCGCCAGCAGCCAATTCTGGACAGTTAACTCCTACGAGCAGTACTTC. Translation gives CASSQFWTVNSYEQYF.

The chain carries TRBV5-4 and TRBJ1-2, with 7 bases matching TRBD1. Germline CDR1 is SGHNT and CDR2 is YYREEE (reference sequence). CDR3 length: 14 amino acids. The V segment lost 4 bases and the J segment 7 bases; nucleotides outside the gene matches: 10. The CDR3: CASSQETGYFGYTF. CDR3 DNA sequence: TGTGCCAGCAGCCAAGAGACAGGGTACTTTGGCTACACCTTC.

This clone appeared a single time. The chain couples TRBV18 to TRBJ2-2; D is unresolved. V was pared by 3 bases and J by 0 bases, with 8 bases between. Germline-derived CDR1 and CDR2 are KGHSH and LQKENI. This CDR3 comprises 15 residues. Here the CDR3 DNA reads TGTGCCAGCTCACCTCAACAGTCGAACACCGGGGAGCTGTTTTTT. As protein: CASSPQQSNTGELFF.

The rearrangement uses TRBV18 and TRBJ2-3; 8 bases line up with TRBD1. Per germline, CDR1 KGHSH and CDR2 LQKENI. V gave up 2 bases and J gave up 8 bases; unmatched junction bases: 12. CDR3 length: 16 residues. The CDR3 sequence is CASSPNGQGLALTQYF. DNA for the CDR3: TGTGCCAGCTCACCAAACGGACAGGGCCTAGCCCTTACGCAGTATTTT.

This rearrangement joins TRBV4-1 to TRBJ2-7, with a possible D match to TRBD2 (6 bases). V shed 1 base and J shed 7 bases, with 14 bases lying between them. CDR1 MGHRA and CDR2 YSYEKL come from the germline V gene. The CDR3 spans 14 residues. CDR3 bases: TGCGCCAGCAGCCAAGTTTGGAGGGCGGAGGAGCAGTACTTC. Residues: CASSQVWRAEEQYF.

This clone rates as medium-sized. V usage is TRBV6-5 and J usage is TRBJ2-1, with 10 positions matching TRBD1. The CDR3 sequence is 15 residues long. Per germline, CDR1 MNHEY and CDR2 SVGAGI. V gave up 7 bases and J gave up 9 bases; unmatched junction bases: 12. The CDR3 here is CASTSGTGDLVEQFF. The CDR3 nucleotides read TGTGCCAGCACCTCCGGGACAGGGGATTTAGTTGAGCAGTTCTTC.

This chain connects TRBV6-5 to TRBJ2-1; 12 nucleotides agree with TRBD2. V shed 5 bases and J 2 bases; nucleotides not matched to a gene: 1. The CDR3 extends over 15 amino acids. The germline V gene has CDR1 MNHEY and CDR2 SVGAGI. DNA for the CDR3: TGTGCCAGCAGTAGGACTAGCGGGACCTACAATGAGCAGTTCTTC. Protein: CASSRTSGTYNEQFF.

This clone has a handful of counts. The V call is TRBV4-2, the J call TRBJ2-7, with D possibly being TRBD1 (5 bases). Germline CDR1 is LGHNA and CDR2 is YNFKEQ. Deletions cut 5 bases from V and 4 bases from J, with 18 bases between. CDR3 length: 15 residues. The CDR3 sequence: CASSSQNRFQYEQYF. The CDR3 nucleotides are TGTGCCAGCAGCTCCCAGAACAGGTTTCAATACGAGCAGTACTTC.

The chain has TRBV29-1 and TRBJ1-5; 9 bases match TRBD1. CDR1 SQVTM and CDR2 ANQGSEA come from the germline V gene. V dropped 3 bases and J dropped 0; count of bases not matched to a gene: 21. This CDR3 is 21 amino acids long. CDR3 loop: CSVEGEPIRDRDLYSNQPQHF. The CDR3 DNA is TGCAGCGTTGAGGGTGAACCGATCCGGGACAGGGACCTTTATAGCAATCAGCCCCAGCATTTT. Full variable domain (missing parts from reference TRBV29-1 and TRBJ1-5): SAVISQKPSRDICQRGTSLTIQCQVDSQVTMMFWYRQQPGQSLTLIATANQGSEATYESGFVIDKFPISRPNLTFSTLTVSNMSPEDSSIYLCSVEGEPIRDRDLYSNQPQHFGDGTRLSIL.

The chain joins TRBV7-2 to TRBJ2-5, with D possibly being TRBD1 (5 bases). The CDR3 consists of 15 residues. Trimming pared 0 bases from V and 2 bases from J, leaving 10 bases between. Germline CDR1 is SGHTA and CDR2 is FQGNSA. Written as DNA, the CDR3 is TGTGCCAGCAGCTTAGCCGCTGACAGACAAGAGACCCAGTACTTC. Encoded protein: CASSLAADRQETQYF.

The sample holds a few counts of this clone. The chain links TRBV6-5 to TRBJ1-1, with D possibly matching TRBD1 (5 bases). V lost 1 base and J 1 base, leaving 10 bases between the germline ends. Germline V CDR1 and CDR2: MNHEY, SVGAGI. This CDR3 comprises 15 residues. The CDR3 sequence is CASSYWGRGNTEAFF. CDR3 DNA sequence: TGTGCCAGCAGTTACTGGGGAAGGGGGAACACTGAAGCTTTCTTT.

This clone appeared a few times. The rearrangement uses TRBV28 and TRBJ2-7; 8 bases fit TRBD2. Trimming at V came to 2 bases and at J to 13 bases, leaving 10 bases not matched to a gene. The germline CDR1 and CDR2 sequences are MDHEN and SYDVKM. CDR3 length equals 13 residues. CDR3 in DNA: TGTGCCAGCAGTTTAGGGCTAGCGGGTCCTACATACTTC. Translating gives CASSLGLAGPTYF.

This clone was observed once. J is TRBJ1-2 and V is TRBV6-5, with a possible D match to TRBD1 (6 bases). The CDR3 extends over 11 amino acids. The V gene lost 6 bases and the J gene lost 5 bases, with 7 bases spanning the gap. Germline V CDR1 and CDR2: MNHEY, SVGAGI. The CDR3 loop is CASRQGYGYTF. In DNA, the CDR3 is TGTGCCAGCAGGCAGGGGTATGGCTACACCTTC.

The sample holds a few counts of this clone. For the CDR3, the DNA is TGTGCCAGCAGTGAAAACACGGGTGAGCAGTTCTTC. Protein sequence: CASSENTGEQFF. The chain joins TRBV2 to TRBJ2-1; the D is unclear. This CDR3 region has 12 residues. Germline assignment: CDR1 SNHLY and CDR2 FYNNEI. The V end was cut by 2 bases, the J end by 9 bases, with 8 bases between.

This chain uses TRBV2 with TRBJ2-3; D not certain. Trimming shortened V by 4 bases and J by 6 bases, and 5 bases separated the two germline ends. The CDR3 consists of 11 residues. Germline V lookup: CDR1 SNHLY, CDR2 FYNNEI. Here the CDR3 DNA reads TGTGCCAGCAGTGCTTCCGATACGCAGTATTTT. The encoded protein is CASSASDTQYF.